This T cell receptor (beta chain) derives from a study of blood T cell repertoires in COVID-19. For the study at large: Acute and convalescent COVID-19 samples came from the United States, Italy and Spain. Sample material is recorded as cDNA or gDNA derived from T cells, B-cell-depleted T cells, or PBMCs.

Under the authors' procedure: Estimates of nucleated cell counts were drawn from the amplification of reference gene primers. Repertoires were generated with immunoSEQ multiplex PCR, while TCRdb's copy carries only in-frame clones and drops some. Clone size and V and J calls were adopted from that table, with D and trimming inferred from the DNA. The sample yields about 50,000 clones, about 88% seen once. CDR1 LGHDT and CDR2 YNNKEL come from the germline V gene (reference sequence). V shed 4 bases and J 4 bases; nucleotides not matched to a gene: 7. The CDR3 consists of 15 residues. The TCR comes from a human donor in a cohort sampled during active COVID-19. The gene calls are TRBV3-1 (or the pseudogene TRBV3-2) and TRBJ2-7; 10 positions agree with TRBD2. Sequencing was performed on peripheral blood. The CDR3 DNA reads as TGTGCCAGCAGCCTTCCGGGACTAGCGAGTTACGAGCAGTACTTC. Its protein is CASSLPGLASYEQYF.